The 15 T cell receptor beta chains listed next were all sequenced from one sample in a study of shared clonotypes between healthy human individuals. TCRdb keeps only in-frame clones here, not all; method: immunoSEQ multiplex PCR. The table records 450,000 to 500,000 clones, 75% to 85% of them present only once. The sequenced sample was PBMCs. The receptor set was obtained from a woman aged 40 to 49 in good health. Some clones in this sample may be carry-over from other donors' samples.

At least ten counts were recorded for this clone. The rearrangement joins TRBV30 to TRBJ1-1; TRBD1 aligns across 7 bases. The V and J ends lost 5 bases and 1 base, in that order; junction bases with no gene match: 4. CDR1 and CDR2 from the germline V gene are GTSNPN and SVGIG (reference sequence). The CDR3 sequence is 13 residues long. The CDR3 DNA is TGTGCCTGGGGGGGACAGTCGAACACTGAAGCTTTCTTT. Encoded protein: CAWGGQSNTEAFF.

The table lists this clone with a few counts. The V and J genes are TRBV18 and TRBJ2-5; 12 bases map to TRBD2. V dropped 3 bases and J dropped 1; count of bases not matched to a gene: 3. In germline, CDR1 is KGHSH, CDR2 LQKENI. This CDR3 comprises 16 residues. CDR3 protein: CASSPRTSGAQETQYF. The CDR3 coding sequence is TGTGCCAGCTCACCCCGGACTAGCGGGGCCCAAGAGACCCAGTACTTC.

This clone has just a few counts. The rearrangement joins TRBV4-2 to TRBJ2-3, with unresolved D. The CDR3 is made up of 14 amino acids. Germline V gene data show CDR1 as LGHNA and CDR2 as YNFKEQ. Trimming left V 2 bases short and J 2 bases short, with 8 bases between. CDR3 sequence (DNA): TGTGCCAGCAGCCAAAGAGGTGCCACAGATACGCAGTATTTT. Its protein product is CASSQRGATDTQYF.

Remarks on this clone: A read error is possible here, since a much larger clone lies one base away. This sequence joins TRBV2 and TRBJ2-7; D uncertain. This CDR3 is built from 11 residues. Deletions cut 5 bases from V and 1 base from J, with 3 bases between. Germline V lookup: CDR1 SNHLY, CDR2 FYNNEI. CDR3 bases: TGTGCCAGCAGTCGTTCCTACGAGCAGTACTTC. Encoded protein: CASSRSYEQYF.

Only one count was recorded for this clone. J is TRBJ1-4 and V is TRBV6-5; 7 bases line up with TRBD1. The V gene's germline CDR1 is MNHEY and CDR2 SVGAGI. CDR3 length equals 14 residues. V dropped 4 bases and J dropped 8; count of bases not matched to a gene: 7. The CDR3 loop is CASSSGQMPEKLFF. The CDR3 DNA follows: TGTGCCAGCAGTTCGGGACAGATGCCAGAAAAACTGTTTTTT.

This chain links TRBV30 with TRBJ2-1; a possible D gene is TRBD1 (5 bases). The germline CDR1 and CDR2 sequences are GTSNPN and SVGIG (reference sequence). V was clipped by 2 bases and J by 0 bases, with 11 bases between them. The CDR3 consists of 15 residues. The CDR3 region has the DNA TGTGCCTGGAGTTCCCAGGGAAGCTCCTACAATGAGCAGTTCTTC. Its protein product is CAWSSQGSSYNEQFF.

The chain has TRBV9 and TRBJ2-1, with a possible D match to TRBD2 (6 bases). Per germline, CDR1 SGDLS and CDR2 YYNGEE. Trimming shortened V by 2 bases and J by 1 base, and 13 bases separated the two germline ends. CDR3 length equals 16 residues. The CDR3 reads CASSVSGPSSYNEQFF. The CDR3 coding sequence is TGTGCCAGCAGCGTTAGCGGACCCAGTTCCTACAATGAGCAGTTCTTC.

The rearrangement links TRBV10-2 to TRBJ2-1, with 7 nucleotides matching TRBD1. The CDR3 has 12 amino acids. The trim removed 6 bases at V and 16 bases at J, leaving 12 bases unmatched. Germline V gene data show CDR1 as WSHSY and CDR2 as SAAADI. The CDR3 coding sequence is TGCGCCAGCAGCCATGGGACAGCCTCTCCATTCTTC. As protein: CASSHGTASPFF.

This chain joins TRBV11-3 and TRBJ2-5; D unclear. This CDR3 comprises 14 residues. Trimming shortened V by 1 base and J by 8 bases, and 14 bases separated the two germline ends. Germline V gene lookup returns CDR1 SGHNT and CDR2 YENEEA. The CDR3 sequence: CASSLGSPRATQYF. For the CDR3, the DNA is TGTGCCAGCAGCTTAGGATCTCCCCGTGCCACCCAGTACTTC.

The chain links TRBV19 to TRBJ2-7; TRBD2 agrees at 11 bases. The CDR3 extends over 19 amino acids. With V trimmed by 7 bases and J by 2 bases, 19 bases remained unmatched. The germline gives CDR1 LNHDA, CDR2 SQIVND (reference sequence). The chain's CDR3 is CASIPESTSGKYWPYEQYF. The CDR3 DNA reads TGTGCCAGTATACCCGAATCGACTAGCGGGAAATATTGGCCCTACGAGCAGTACTTC. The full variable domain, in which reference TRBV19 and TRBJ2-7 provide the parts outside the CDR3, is DGGITQSPKYLFRKEGQNVTLSCEQNLNHDAMYWYRQDPGQGLRLIYYSQIVNDFQKGDIAEGYSVSREKKESFPLTVTSAQKNPTAFYLCASIPESTSGKYWPYEQYFGPGTRLTVT.

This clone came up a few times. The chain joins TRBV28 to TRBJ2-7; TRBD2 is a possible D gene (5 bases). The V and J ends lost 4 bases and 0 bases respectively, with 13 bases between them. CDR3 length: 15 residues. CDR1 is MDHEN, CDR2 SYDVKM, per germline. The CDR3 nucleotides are TGTGCCAGCAGTTCCCACGGGCTAGCCTCCTACGAGCAGTACTTC. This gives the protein CASSSHGLASYEQYF.

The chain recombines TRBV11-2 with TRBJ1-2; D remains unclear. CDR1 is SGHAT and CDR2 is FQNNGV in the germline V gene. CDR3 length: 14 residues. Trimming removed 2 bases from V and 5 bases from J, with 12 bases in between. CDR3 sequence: CASSLSSINYGYTF. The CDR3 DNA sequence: TGTGCCAGCAGCTTAAGTTCTATAAATTATGGCTACACCTTC.

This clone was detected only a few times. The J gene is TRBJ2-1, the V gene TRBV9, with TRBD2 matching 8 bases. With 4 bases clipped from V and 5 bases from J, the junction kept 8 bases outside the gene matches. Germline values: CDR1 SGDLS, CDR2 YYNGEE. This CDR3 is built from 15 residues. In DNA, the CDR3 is TGTGCCAGCAGCCAAAGCGGGAGTGGAAACAATGAGCAGTTCTTC. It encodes CASSQSGSGNNEQFF.

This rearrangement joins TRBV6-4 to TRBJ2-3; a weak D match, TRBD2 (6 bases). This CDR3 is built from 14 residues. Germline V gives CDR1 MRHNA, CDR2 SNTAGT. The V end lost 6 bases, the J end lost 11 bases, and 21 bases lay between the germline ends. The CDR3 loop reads CASSPSVDDWLQYF. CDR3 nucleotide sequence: TGTGCCAGCAGCCCTAGCGTCGACGACTGGTTGCAGTATTTT.

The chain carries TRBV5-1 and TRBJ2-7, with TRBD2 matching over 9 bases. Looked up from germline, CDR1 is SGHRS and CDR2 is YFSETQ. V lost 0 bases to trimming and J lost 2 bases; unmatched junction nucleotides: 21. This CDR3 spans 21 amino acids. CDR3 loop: CASSLEGAGGRGGRWAYEQYF. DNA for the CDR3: TGCGCCAGCAGCTTGGAAGGGGCGGGGGGGCGCGGAGGCCGGTGGGCCTACGAGCAGTACTTC.